This T cell receptor beta chain was sequenced in a study of response to subunit inactivated influenza vaccine. The study's findings and limits: Each seasonal flu vaccination may recruit only limited new T cells, authors suggested.

From the RT-PCR reads, TCRdb called clonotypes with MiXCR, one entry per CDR3 protein. The sample lists roughly 500,000 distinct CDR3 sequences, about 15% occurring once. CDR3 length: 15 amino acids. Looked up from germline, CDR1 is DFQATT and CDR2 is SNEGSKA (reference sequence). Trimming shortened V by 5 bases and J by 5 bases, and 20 bases separated the two germline ends. This clonotype was picked up a small number of times. Its specificity is unknown. Sequencing used CD4+ T cells sorted from PBMCs, obtained about 23 months after vaccination. This sequence was found in a man aged 50 to 69 who received an inactivated influenza vaccine. This chain links TRBV20-1 with TRBJ2-3, with D tentatively TRBD1 (7 bases). CDR3 sequence reads: CSALRTGRRGDTQYF. For the CDR3, the DNA is TGCAGTGCTTTACGGACAGGACGGCGGGGAGATACGCAGTATTTT.